Below are 11 T cell receptor beta chains sequenced from a single sample in a study of CD8+ T cells in alopecia areata. TCR sequencing used cDNA made by reverse transcription of extracted RNA. The data were produced by immunoSEQ multiplex PCR, yet TCRdb's version contains in-frame clones alone and is incomplete. The data show 150,000 or so clones, roughly 60% seen once. The sequenced sample consisted of CD4+ T cells sorted from blood. The source is a human donor in good health.

CDR3 bases: TGCAGCGCTGCAACAGGGGGCGGCACCGGGGAGCTGTTTTTT. Amino acid sequence: CSAATGGGTGELFF. J is TRBJ2-2 and V is TRBV29-1; 9 bases agree with TRBD1. Losses at the gene ends were 7 bases for V and 4 bases for J; bases not matched to a gene: 7. Germline values: CDR1 SQVTM, CDR2 ANQGSEA. The CDR3 contains 14 residues.

This clone was picked up a small number of times. The J gene is TRBJ2-4, the V gene TRBV29-1; tentatively, D is TRBD1 (5 bases). With 3 bases removed from V and 8 bases from J, the gap between germline ends came to 8 bases. Germline CDR1 and CDR2: SQVTM and ANQGSEA. The CDR3 covers 11 residues. DNA for the CDR3: TGCAGCGTTGAGTCACAGGACATTCAGTACTTC. It codes for CSVESQDIQYF.

The chain joins TRBV11-2 to TRBJ2-7; D is perhaps TRBD1 or TRBD2 (6 bases each). The V end lost 5 bases, the J end lost 5 bases, and 16 bases lay between the germline ends. The CDR3 has 14 amino acids. Germline CDR1 reads SGHAT; CDR2 reads FQNNGV. The chain's CDR3 is CASSQPRGLDEQYF. In nucleotides, the CDR3 is TGTGCCAGCAGCCAACCCCGGGGGCTCGACGAGCAGTACTTC.

The rearrangement uses TRBV5-1 and TRBJ1-2; the match to TRBD1 covers 8 bases. CDR1 is SGHRS and CDR2 is YFSETQ in the germline V gene. After removal of 1 base from V and 6 bases from J, the junction contained 11 bases not matched to a gene. CDR3 size: 16 residues. The CDR3 loop is CASSLLGRGLYHGYTF. In nucleotides, the CDR3 is TGCGCCAGCAGCTTGTTGGGCAGGGGGCTGTACCATGGCTACACCTTC.

V gene TRBV6-1 combines with J gene TRBJ2-1; maybe TRBD1 (6 bases). The V gene's germline CDR1 is MNHNS and CDR2 SASEGT. The V end lost 5 bases, the J end lost 9 bases, and 17 bases lay between the germline ends. CDR3 length equals 14 residues. The CDR3 region is CASSNGGALGEQFF. In DNA, the CDR3 is TGTGCCAGCAGTAATGGGGGCGCGCTAGGTGAGCAGTTCTTC.

This clone was counted a single time. The chain joins TRBV11-2 to TRBJ2-2; 11 bases align to TRBD2. Per the germline V gene, CDR1 is SGHAT and CDR2 is FQNNGV. With V trimmed by 8 bases and J by 5 bases, 16 bases remained unmatched. The CDR3 has 18 amino acids. CDR3 amino acids: CASHLGTSGLRWTGELFF. The DNA for the CDR3 is TGTGCCAGCCACTTGGGGACTAGCGGTTTGAGATGGACCGGGGAGCTGTTTTTT.

The chain couples TRBV7-2 to TRBJ2-5, with D perhaps assigned TRBD1 or TRBD2 (6 bases each). Between the trimmed V and J ends, which lost 3 bases and 2 bases, there was a span of 13 bases. The CDR3 covers 15 residues. Germline assignment: CDR1 SGHTA and CDR2 FQGNSA. Here the CDR3 reads CASSLGGTQQETQYF. CDR3 coding DNA: TGTGCCAGCAGCTTGGGGGGCACACAGCAAGAGACCCAGTACTTC.

This clone was found once. The chain couples TRBV19 to TRBJ1-2; D perhaps matches TRBD1 (6 bases). CDR1 LNHDA and CDR2 SQIVND come from the germline V gene (reference sequence). The CDR3 extends over 12 amino acids. The V and J ends lost 9 bases and 3 bases respectively, with 11 bases between them. Here the CDR3 reads CASSGQYYGYTF. As DNA, the CDR3 is TGTGCCAGCTCCGGACAGTACTATGGCTACACCTTC.

The V and J genes are TRBV30 and TRBJ2-2, with no clear D. This CDR3 is 14 amino acids long. V was clipped by 2 bases and J by 1 base, with 8 bases between them. Germline V gene data show CDR1 as GTSNPN and CDR2 as SVGIG (reference sequence). The CDR3 is CAWSPRKNTGELFF. The CDR3 nucleotides are TGTGCCTGGAGTCCCCGAAAGAACACCGGGGAGCTGTTTTTT.

The chain carries TRBV28 and TRBJ2-7; 8 nucleotides align to TRBD1. Germline values: CDR1 MDHEN, CDR2 SYDVKM. This CDR3 spans 14 amino acids. The V gene end was trimmed by 6 bases and the J gene end by 3 bases; junction bases not matched to a gene: 7. The CDR3 DNA reads TGTGCCAGCAGCAGGACAGGGAACAACTACGAGCAGTACTTC. Protein sequence: CASSRTGNNYEQYF.

V usage is TRBV6-5 and J usage is TRBJ2-7; D perhaps matches TRBD2 (6 bases). Germline V CDR1 and CDR2: MNHEY, SVGAGI. The germline V and J ends were trimmed by 8 bases and 0 bases, with 14 bases remaining between them. This CDR3 region has 14 residues. Here the CDR3 DNA reads TGTGCCAGCCACGAAACTAGCCCCTCCTACGAGCAGTACTTC. Translated, it gives CASHETSPSYEQYF.